A single sample is the source of the 2 T cell receptor beta chains below, sequenced in a study of control samples from healthy donors and cancer patients. Repertoires were generated with immunoSEQ multiplex PCR, while TCRdb's copy carries only in-frame clones and drops some. This table has 90,000 or so clones, about 87% appearing once. The sequenced sample was blood. These receptors all stem from a woman aged 70-85 years in good health.

The chain is built from TRBV15 and TRBJ2-2; D unresolved. This CDR3 region has 14 residues. V lost 0 bases and J 8 bases, leaving 10 bases between the germline ends. Germline loops: CDR1 LNHNV, CDR2 YYDKDF (reference sequence). CDR3 in DNA: TGTGCCACCAGCAGAGATTCTAGGCTGGGGGAGCTGTTTTTT. Encoded protein: CATSRDSRLGELFF.

Here the CDR3 reads CASIPGQGGEQYF. The CDR3 DNA is TGTGCCAGCATTCCTGGACAGGGTGGCGAGCAGTACTTC. The chain has TRBV6-6 and TRBJ2-7, with TRBD1 matching 8 bases. The V gene end was trimmed by 7 bases and the J gene end by 6 bases; junction bases not matched to a gene: 8. The CDR3 length is 13 residues. The germline CDR1 and CDR2 sequences are MNHNY and SVGAGI (reference sequence).